This entry lists 32 T cell receptor beta chains sequenced from one sample in a study of OX40 agonist ivuxolimab in advanced cancers. Generated by immunoSEQ multiplex PCR, the TCRdb table keeps only in-frame clones and is missing some. The table shows around 74,000 clones, with less than 85% occurring only once. The source material was CD4+ or CD8+ T cells sorted from blood, sampled in a trial of the OX40 agonist ivuxolimab. All receptors come from an adult with an advanced solid tumor such as melanoma, head and neck, liver or kidney cancer.

The rearrangement links TRBV6-1 to TRBJ2-7; D is unclear. Germline CDR1 is MNHNS and CDR2 is SASEGT. The length of the CDR3 is 12 residues. The V gene lost 5 bases and the J gene lost 7 bases, with 12 bases spanning the gap. The CDR3, as DNA: TGTGCCAGCAGTAAAACCTGGTGGGAGCAGTACTTC. It specifies CASSKTWWEQYF.

The J gene is TRBJ1-5, the V gene TRBV7-9; D call uncertain. Germline-derived CDR1 and CDR2 are SEHNR and FQNEAQ (reference sequence). V shed 1 base and J shed 2 bases, with 21 bases lying between them. The CDR3 has 19 residues. CDR3 bases: TGTGCCAGCAGCTTAGGAACGGGGAGAGGGTATAAGCGCAATCAGCCCCAGCATTTT. Translated: CASSLGTGRGYKRNQPQHF.

V gene TRBV6-1 combines with J gene TRBJ1-3, with D maybe TRBD1 (5 bases). The V gene lost 8 bases and the J gene lost 4 bases, with 12 bases spanning the gap. The germline CDR1 and CDR2 sequences are MNHNS and SASEGT. This CDR3 comprises 13 residues. The CDR3 DNA sequence: TGTGCCAGCCGTGGGACGCCCGGAAACACCATATATTTT. Its protein is CASRGTPGNTIYF.

The V call is TRBV6-5, the J call TRBJ2-7; D gene unclear. V gave up 0 bases and J gave up 1 base, with 13 bases separating them. The CDR3 consists of 16 residues. From germline, CDR1 is MNHEY and CDR2 SVGAGI. The CDR3 region is CASSYSTLRSSYEQYF. DNA for the CDR3: TGTGCCAGCAGTTACTCCACCCTGCGCAGTTCCTACGAGCAGTACTTC.

The gene calls are TRBV2 and TRBJ1-1; weak D call: TRBD1 (5 bases). The CDR3 loop spans 14 amino acids. Germline V gives CDR1 SNHLY, CDR2 FYNNEI. The V end was cut by 11 bases, the J end by 2 bases, with 18 bases between. Written as DNA, the CDR3 is TGTGCCCGAGTTGGTTCACAGGTTAACACTGAAGCTTTCTTT. Protein product: CARVGSQVNTEAFF.

This clone was counted between two and nine times. The chain couples TRBV5-1 to TRBJ2-2; 11 bases fit TRBD2. J was trimmed by 4 bases and V by 6 bases; bases with no gene match: 8. This CDR3 comprises 16 residues. Germline V gives CDR1 SGHRS, CDR2 YFSETQ. The CDR3 region has the DNA TGCGCCAGCACTCCGGGACTAGCGGCAATCACCGGGGAGCTGTTTTTT. Protein: CASTPGLAAITGELFF. The variable domain in full, completed from reference TRBV5-1 and TRBJ2-2, reads KAGVTQTPRYLIKTRGQQVTLSCSPISGHRSVSWYQQTPGQGLQFLFEYFSETQRNKGNFPGRFSGRQFSNSRSEMNVSTLELGDSALYLCASTPGLAAITGELFFGEGSRLTVL.

This chain uses TRBV19 with TRBJ2-2, with 11 bases lining up with TRBD2. In germline, CDR1 is LNHDA, CDR2 SQIVND (reference sequence). J lost 7 bases, V lost 10 bases, and 14 bases had no gene match. This CDR3 has 16 residues. CDR3 residues: CATSKIAGGPSGELFF. DNA for the CDR3: TGTGCCACCTCTAAAATAGCGGGGGGGCCTAGCGGGGAGCTGTTTTTT.

The chain joins TRBV11-1 to TRBJ1-1; D is perhaps TRBD1 (5 bases). The V and J ends lost 5 bases and 1 base respectively, with 11 bases between them. The CDR3 has 14 amino acids. The V gene's germline CDR1 is SGHAT and CDR2 FQDESV (reference sequence). The CDR3 DNA reads as TGTGCCAGCAGCCGGAGCGACAGGAACACTGAAGCTTTCTTT. This encodes CASSRSDRNTEAFF.

This chain connects TRBV27 to TRBJ2-6, with a tentative D call TRBD1 (6 bases). CDR3 size: 15 residues. The V gene lost 5 bases and the J gene lost 2 bases, with 10 bases spanning the gap. Germline assignment: CDR1 MNHEY and CDR2 SMNVEV (reference sequence). The CDR3 bases are TGTGCCAGCAGTCAACAGGGTACTGGGGCCAACGTCCTGACTTTC. Protein: CASSQQGTGANVLTF.

The chain links TRBV7-2 to TRBJ2-3; no reliable D call. V was clipped by 2 bases and J by 3 bases, with 6 bases between them. Germline values: CDR1 SGHTA, CDR2 FQGNSA. The CDR3 loop spans 13 amino acids. In DNA, the CDR3 is TGTGCCAGCAGCTTATACACAACAGATACGCAGTATTTT. The encoded protein is CASSLYTTDTQYF.

CDR3 region: CASSLGTGKETQYF. The CDR3 bases are TGCGCCAGCAGCTTGGGTACAGGGAAAGAGACCCAGTACTTC. V is TRBV5-1 and J is TRBJ2-5; TRBD1 might be the D (6 bases). Trimming stripped 0 bases from V and 3 bases from J, with 9 bases between. The germline V gene has CDR1 SGHRS and CDR2 YFSETQ. CDR3 length equals 14 residues.

V is TRBV5-1 and J is TRBJ1-6; D possibly corresponds to TRBD1 (6 bases). From germline, CDR1 is SGHRS and CDR2 YFSETQ. Trimming removed 4 bases from V and 0 bases from J, with 11 bases in between. CDR3 length: 16 residues. This CDR3 reads CASSNTQGSYNSPLHF. The CDR3 coding sequence is TGCGCCAGCAGCAATACACAGGGCTCCTATAATTCACCCCTCCACTTT. Together with reference TRBV5-1 and TRBJ1-6, the CDR3 gives the full variable domain: KAGVTQTPRYLIKTRGQQVTLSCSPISGHRSVSWYQQTPGQGLQFLFEYFSETQRNKGNFPGRFSGRQFSNSRSEMNVSTLELGDSALYLCASSNTQGSYNSPLHFGNGTRLTVT.

This clone occurred a few times. The CDR3 sequence: CASSLAPRGKDQETQYF. CDR3 DNA sequence: TGTGCCAGCAGCTTAGCCCCCCGCGGAAAGGACCAAGAGACCCAGTACTTC. V gene TRBV7-8 combines with J gene TRBJ2-5; D is unresolved. V lost 0 bases and J 0 bases, leaving 14 bases between the germline ends. The CDR3 has 17 amino acids. Germline V lookup: CDR1 SGHVS, CDR2 FQNEAQ.

This chain connects TRBV5-1 to TRBJ2-7; TRBD1 aligns across 8 bases. The CDR3 length is 14 residues. Germline assignment: CDR1 SGHRS and CDR2 YFSETQ. J gave up 4 bases and V 4 bases, and 7 bases lay outside the gene matches. The CDR3 DNA is TGCGCCAGCAGCCCAGGGGGCTCTGTGTACGAGCAGTACTTC. It yields the protein CASSPGGSVYEQYF.

Only one count was recorded for this clone. This chain connects TRBV5-1 to TRBJ2-5; TRBD1 is a possible D gene (6 bases). The V end was cut by 0 bases, the J end by 0 bases, with 15 bases between. CDR1 and CDR2 (germline): SGHRS, YFSETQ. The CDR3 covers 17 residues. The chain's CDR3 is CASSLGFGQPYQETQYF. The CDR3 DNA reads as TGCGCCAGCAGCTTGGGTTTCGGACAGCCGTACCAAGAGACCCAGTACTTC.

Written as DNA, the CDR3 is TGTGCCAGCAGCTTAAACCCCCCGGGTGGCTACAATGAGCAGTTCTTC. Protein sequence: CASSLNPPGGYNEQFF. V gene TRBV7-3 combines with J gene TRBJ2-1, with D unresolved. CDR1 SGHTA and CDR2 FQGTGA come from the germline V gene. V gave up 1 base and J gave up 3 bases, with 13 bases separating them. This CDR3 contains 16 residues.

This clone appeared a single time. The gene calls are TRBV29-1 and TRBJ2-1, with 7 bases fitting TRBD1. Unmatched junction bases numbered 1, after V lost 4 bases and J lost 4 bases. The CDR3 loop spans 12 amino acids. Germline V lookup: CDR1 SQVTM, CDR2 ANQGSEA. In nucleotides, the CDR3 is TGCAGCGTTGGGGACAGATACAATGAGCAGTTCTTC. This sequence encodes CSVGDRYNEQFF.

The CDR3 DNA sequence: TGTGCCAGCAGTGCTGGACTAGGGGGAACAGATACGCAGTATTTT. Its translation is CASSAGLGGTDTQYF. The V gene is TRBV6-4, the J gene TRBJ2-3; perhaps TRBD2 as D (7 bases). CDR3 size: 15 residues. The germline CDR1 and CDR2 sequences are MRHNA and SNTAGT. Trimming cost V 4 bases and J 3 bases, with 14 bases left between them.

V is TRBV5-4 and J is TRBJ2-3; 11 nucleotides align to TRBD2. Germline V gives CDR1 SGHNT, CDR2 YYREEE (reference sequence). The CDR3 covers 14 residues. The junction had 0 bases not matched to a gene; V was cut back by 0 bases and J by 6 bases. The DNA of the CDR3 is TGTGCCAGCAGCTTGGCTAGCGGGGGGGATACGCAGTATTTT. Translation gives CASSLASGGDTQYF.

The chain joins TRBV28 to TRBJ1-4; unclear D gene. Trimming pared 3 bases from V and 9 bases from J, leaving 8 bases between. This CDR3 region has 12 residues. Germline CDR1 reads MDHEN; CDR2 reads SYDVKM. The CDR3 spells CASSLGSQKLFF. CDR3 coding DNA: TGTGCCAGCAGTTTGGGCAGCCAAAAACTGTTTTTT.

The chain combines TRBV14 with TRBJ2-3; TRBD2 agrees at 15 bases. There are 24 residues in the CDR3. V was clipped by 3 bases and J by 4 bases; unmatched bases: 26. Germline V gives CDR1 SGHDN, CDR2 FVKESK. DNA of the CDR3: TGTGCCAGCAGCCAGTCAGGACCGCTGCCGAGGACTAGCGGGAGGGCCAATTACGCAGATACGCAGTATTTT. This encodes CASSQSGPLPRTSGRANYADTQYF.

This clone is classed as medium-sized (0.01 to 0.1%). The CDR3 is CSVDGVSNYGYTF. The CDR3 DNA follows: TGCAGCGTTGACGGGGTCTCTAACTATGGCTACACCTTC. This chain uses TRBV29-1 with TRBJ1-2; D not certain. This CDR3 is 13 amino acids long. With 3 bases removed from V and 0 bases from J, the gap between germline ends came to 8 bases. Germline-derived CDR1 and CDR2 are SQVTM and ANQGSEA.

This chain links TRBV19 with TRBJ2-3, with D possibly matching TRBD1 (5 bases). This CDR3 is 15 amino acids long. Looked up from germline, CDR1 is LNHDA and CDR2 is SQIVND (reference sequence). Trimming took off 4 bases at V and 3 bases at J, with 14 bases between the two ends. CDR3 coding DNA: TGTGCCAGTAGTAAAGGCGTTCAGGGTACAGATACGCAGTATTTT. The encoded protein is CASSKGVQGTDTQYF.

V usage is TRBV7-2 and J usage is TRBJ2-5; D may be TRBD1 (5 bases). The CDR3 runs 14 residues. The germline V gene has CDR1 SGHTA and CDR2 FQGNSA. V gave up 5 bases and J gave up 2 bases, with 12 bases separating them. The DNA of the CDR3 is TGTGCCAGCAGCCCGGACACTCAGCAAGAGACCCAGTACTTC. Its translation is CASSPDTQQETQYF.

This chain connects TRBV10-3 to TRBJ2-7, with 7 bases that match TRBD2. Germline CDR1 ENHRY, CDR2 SYGVKD. Losses at the gene ends were 0 bases for V and 0 bases for J; bases not matched to a gene: 8. CDR3 length: 17 amino acids. The CDR3 bases are TGTGCCATCAGTGAGTCCTGGGGAGGGGAAGCCTCCTACGAGCAGTACTTC. This gives the protein CAISESWGGEASYEQYF.

CDR3 coding DNA: TGTGCCAGCAGCTCCCCAGAGGTGGGCACAGATACGCAGTATTTT. Encoded protein: CASSSPEVGTDTQYF. The genes are TRBV7-3 and TRBJ2-3; D gene uncertain. Germline V gene sequence: CDR1 SGHTA, CDR2 FQGTGA. The V end was cut by 4 bases, the J end by 1 base, with 12 bases between. CDR3 length: 15 residues.

The CDR3 coding sequence is TGTGCCAGCAGCTTGCCCATGAACACTGAAGCTTTCTTT. This codes for CASSLPMNTEAFF. V gene TRBV5-6 combines with J gene TRBJ1-1, with unresolved D. CDR3 length equals 13 residues. Trimming pared 1 base from V and 0 bases from J, leaving 4 bases between. Looked up from germline, CDR1 is SGHDT and CDR2 is YYEEEE.

The chain is built from TRBV28 and TRBJ2-7; 7 bases match TRBD1. CDR3 size: 15 residues. V shed 7 bases and J 2 bases; nucleotides not matched to a gene: 11. Germline V lookup: CDR1 MDHEN, CDR2 SYDVKM. The CDR3 DNA reads as TGTGCCAGCACCTCATCAGGGGGAGTAACCTACGAGCAGTACTTC. This gives the protein CASTSSGGVTYEQYF.

The chain has TRBV7-2 and TRBJ2-7; TRBD2 is a possible D gene (6 bases). The germline gives CDR1 SGHTA, CDR2 FQGNSA. V was clipped by 5 bases and J by 0 bases, with 14 bases between them. The CDR3 has 15 residues. CDR3 protein: CASSRNGGLSYEQYF. CDR3 sequence (DNA): TGTGCCAGCAGCCGCAACGGAGGGCTCTCCTACGAGCAGTACTTC.

The genes are TRBV30 and TRBJ2-5, with TRBD1 matching over 8 bases. Germline-derived CDR1 and CDR2 are GTSNPN and SVGIG (reference sequence). Trimming cost V 3 bases and J 4 bases; bases outside gene matches: 7. This CDR3 spans 14 amino acids. CDR3 loop: CAWRTGTGPETQYF. The CDR3 nucleotides read TGTGCCTGGAGAACCGGGACAGGACCAGAGACCCAGTACTTC. The full variable domain, completed using reference TRBV30 and TRBJ2-5, is SQTIHQWPATLVQPVGSPLSLECTVEGTSNPNLYWYRQAAGRGLQLLFYSVGIGQISSEVPQNLSASRPQDRQFILSSKKLLLSDSGFYLCAWRTGTGPETQYFGPGTRLLVL.

This chain connects TRBV6-1 to TRBJ1-2, with no clear D. Trimming left V 2 bases short and J 0 bases short, with 10 bases between. This CDR3 has 15 amino acids. The germline CDR1 and CDR2 sequences are MNHNS and SASEGT. The DNA of the CDR3 is TGTGCCAGCAGTGAACGGGCAGATTCTAACTATGGCTACACCTTC. Its protein is CASSERADSNYGYTF.

The rearrangement uses TRBV18 and TRBJ1-1; possibly TRBD1 for D (5 bases). The CDR3 spans 14 residues. V was clipped by 3 bases and J by 6 bases, with 14 bases between them. The V gene's germline CDR1 is KGHSH and CDR2 LQKENI. The DNA for the CDR3 is TGTGCCAGCTCACCGAACACAGGAAGGGCTGAAGCTTTCTTT. Residues: CASSPNTGRAEAFF. Using reference TRBV18 and TRBJ1-1 for the parts outside the CDR3, the full variable domain is NAGVMQNPRHLVRRRGQEARLRCSPMKGHSHVYWYRQLPEEGLKFMVYLQKENIIDESGMPKERFSAEFPKEGPSILRIQQVVRGDSAAYFCASSPNTGRAEAFFGQGTRLTVV.